This TCR beta chain appears in the sequencing data of a study of blood T cell repertoires in COVID-19. Background on the study: Acute-phase and convalescent COVID-19 samples originated in the United States, Italy and Spain. PBMCs, B-cell-depleted T cells, or T cells were the source of the cDNA or gDNA that made up the material.

Per the study methods: Using reference gene primer amplification, nucleated cell counts were estimated. Using immunoSEQ multiplex PCR, the repertoire was profiled, and TCRdb retains in-frame clones only, with some absent. V, J and clone size were drawn from that table, and D and trimming were deduced from the DNA. The data hold 160,000 or so clones, with about 86% observed a single time. From germline, CDR1 is SGHTA and CDR2 FQGNSA. V was pared by 2 bases and J by 2 bases, with 8 bases of the junction left unmatched. The CDR3 extends over 16 amino acids. The rearrangement uses TRBV7-2 and TRBJ1-2, with TRBD1 matching 7 bases. The origin of this receptor is an elderly woman with acute or convalescent COVID-19. Input material: peripheral blood. Here the CDR3 reads CASSLISSGGNYGYTF. Written as DNA, the CDR3 is TGTGCCAGCAGCTTAATTTCATCAGGGGGGAACTATGGCTACACCTTC.